These T cell receptor beta chains were read from a single sample in a study of cytomegalovirus exposure and HLA in healthy donors. Repertoires were generated with immunoSEQ multiplex PCR, while TCRdb's copy carries only in-frame clones and drops some. The sample holds roughly 70,000 clones; 85% to 90% are singletons and the top ten take about 12%. The source material was PBMCs. These receptors were collected from a woman aged 25 to 39 in good health and CMV-seropositive. CDR3s include the opening cysteine and the closing phenylalanine or tryptophan. D genes are given only for firm matches. Clone size is shown for a subset of rows, as once, few, many or a class of expanded clone.

J: TRBJ2-7
length: 11
V: TRBV18
D: TRBD2
size: -
DNA: TGTGCCAGCCAGGGAGGGGACGAGCAGTACTTC
CDR3: CASQGGDEQYF

J: TRBJ1-2
length: 12
V: TRBV6-1
D: -
size: once
DNA: TGTGCCAGCAACGTCAGAAACTATGGCTACACCTTC
CDR3: CASNVRNYGYTF

J: TRBJ1-1
length: 13
V: TRBV7-2
D: TRBD1
size: -
DNA: TGTGCCAGCGGGACAGCGACGAACACTGAAGCTTTCTTT
CDR3: CASGTATNTEAFF

J: TRBJ2-7
length: 13
V: TRBV7-2
D: -
size: -
DNA: TGTGCCAGCAGCTTAGGGTGGGCCTACGAGCAGCACTTC
CDR3: CASSLGWAYEQHF

J: TRBJ1-1
length: 14
V: TRBV4-1
D: -
size: -
DNA: TGCGCCAGCAGCCTCCTTACAGTGAACACTGAAGCTTTCTTT
CDR3: CASSLLTVNTEAFF

J: TRBJ2-7
length: 20
V: TRBV19
D: TRBD2
size: -
DNA: TGTGCCAGTAGTATTCGGGGTGTCCTAGCGGGAGGATATATCTCCTACGAGCAGTACTTC
CDR3: CASSIRGVLAGGYISYEQYF

J: TRBJ1-1
length: 16
V: TRBV19
D: -
size: -
DNA: TGTGCCAGTAGTAGGATCAGGGGCGCGATGAACACTGAAGCTTTCTTT
CDR3: CASSRIRGAMNTEAFF

J: TRBJ2-7
length: 12
V: TRBV4-1
D: -
size: -
DNA: TGCGCCAGCAGCCCTCCCGTCGGTGAGCAGTACTTC
CDR3: CASSPPVGEQYF

J: TRBJ1-5
length: 12
V: TRBV28
D: -
size: -
DNA: TGTGCCAGCGCAGATAGCAATCAGCCCCAGCATTTT
CDR3: CASADSNQPQHF

J: TRBJ1-5
length: 14
V: TRBV4-2
D: -
size: few
DNA: TGTGCCAGCAGCCATGGACAAGCTAATCAGCCCCAGCATTTT
CDR3: CASSHGQANQPQHF

J: TRBJ2-2
length: 16
V: TRBV5-6
D: TRBD2
size: -
DNA: TGTGCCAGCAGCTTGATTCTAGCGGGAAATACCGGGGAGCTGTTTTTT
CDR3: CASSLILAGNTGELFF

J: TRBJ2-7
length: 14
V: TRBV11-2
D: -
size: -
DNA: TGTGCCAGCAGCCCCCAGGGTTCTGCCTACGAGCAGTACTTC
CDR3: CASSPQGSAYEQYF

J: TRBJ2-7
length: 16
V: TRBV5-1
D: TRBD2
size: once
DNA: TGCGCCAGCAGCCAACGGACTAGCGGGCATTCCTACGAGCAGTACTTC
CDR3: CASSQRTSGHSYEQYF

J: TRBJ2-7
length: 14
V: TRBV7-2
D: TRBD2
size: few
DNA: TGTGCCAGCAGCTTCGGAAGCGGGATTAACGAGCAGTACTTC
CDR3: CASSFGSGINEQYF

J: TRBJ1-1
length: 16
V: TRBV7-9
D: -
size: -
DNA: TGTGCCAGCACCCTAGCGGTTCTAGTCCCAGACACTGAAGCTTTCTTT
CDR3: CASTLAVLVPDTEAFF

J: TRBJ2-1
length: 17
V: TRBV14
D: TRBD2
size: -
DNA: TGTGCCAGCAGCCCTCAGTCGCGGGAGACGATGTACAATGAGCAGTTCTTC
CDR3: CASSPQSRETMYNEQFF

J: TRBJ1-6
length: 13
V: TRBV30
D: TRBD1
size: -
DNA: TGTGCCTGGAGTAGGGGGCTCAATTCACCCCTCCACTTT
CDR3: CAWSRGLNSPLHF

J: TRBJ1-2
length: 14
V: TRBV7-2
D: TRBD1
size: -
DNA: TGTGCCAGCAGCCAAACCGGGACAGCTTATGGCTACACCTTC
CDR3: CASSQTGTAYGYTF

J: TRBJ2-7
length: 12
V: TRBV28
D: -
size: few
DNA: TGTGCCGGAACTTACGCACTAGACGAGCAGTACTTC
CDR3: CAGTYALDEQYF

J: TRBJ1-2
length: 13
V: TRBV6-6
D: -
size: few
DNA: TGTGCCAGCAGTCCAGGTTCTAACTATGGCTACACCTTC
CDR3: CASSPGSNYGYTF

J: TRBJ1-2
length: 14
V: TRBV6-1
D: -
size: -
DNA: TGTGCCAGCATGGTTTACGGGGAGAACTATGGCTACACCTTC
CDR3: CASMVYGENYGYTF

J: TRBJ2-5
length: 16
V: TRBV4-1
D: TRBD1
size: -
DNA: TGCGCCAGCAGCCCCCCGCCGGGACAGGGTCAAGAGACCCAGTACTTC
CDR3: CASSPPPGQGQETQYF

J: TRBJ2-3
length: 15
V: TRBV30
D: -
size: -
DNA: TGTGCCTGGAGCCTAAGCACAGGGACCACAGATACGCAGTATTTT
CDR3: CAWSLSTGTTDTQYF

J: TRBJ2-7
length: 16
V: TRBV9
D: -
size: -
DNA: TGTGCCAGCCATCGGGGGAAGGGAGGACCGAGTTGGGAGCAGTACTTC
CDR3: CASHRGKGGPSWEQYF

J: TRBJ2-5
length: 15
V: TRBV2
D: TRBD1
size: once
DNA: TGTGCCAGCAGGGCAGGGGGCGCGGGGAGAGAGACCCAGTACTTC
CDR3: CASRAGGAGRETQYF

J: TRBJ2-1
length: 14
V: TRBV5-1
D: -
size: once
DNA: TGCGCCAGCAGCGGGCAGGGAGGGGGCAATGAGCAGTTCTTC
CDR3: CASSGQGGGNEQFF

J: TRBJ2-7
length: 16
V: TRBV27
D: TRBD2
size: -
DNA: TGTGCCAGCAGTTTAGTAGCGGGACACTTCTCCTACGAGCAGTACTTC
CDR3: CASSLVAGHFSYEQYF

J: TRBJ2-2
length: 15
V: TRBV7-9
D: TRBD2
size: -
DNA: TGTGCCAGCAGCCCTAGCGGGAGGTACACCGGGGAGCTGTTTTTT
CDR3: CASSPSGRYTGELFF

J: TRBJ2-3
length: 13
V: TRBV6-6
D: -
size: once
DNA: TGTGCCAGCAGTTACGGTCGTCGGGATACGCAGTATTTT
CDR3: CASSYGRRDTQYF

J: TRBJ2-2
length: 15
V: TRBV5-4
D: TRBD1
size: -
DNA: TGTGCCAGCAGCTTGGAGGGGACAGGGCGCCGGGAGCTGTTTTTT
CDR3: CASSLEGTGRRELFF

J: TRBJ2-1
length: 16
V: TRBV29-1
D: -
size: -
DNA: TGCAGCGTCACTAGCTCACTCCCGAGCTCCTACAATGAGCAGTTCTTC
CDR3: CSVTSSLPSSYNEQFF

J: TRBJ2-7
length: 12
V: TRBV6-1
D: -
size: -
DNA: TGCAACACGATTAGCGGAAACTACGAGCAGTACTTC
CDR3: CNTISGNYEQYF

J: TRBJ2-7
length: 14
V: TRBV7-2
D: TRBD1
size: -
DNA: TGTGCCAGCAGCTCGGGACAGGGGTCTGACGAGCAGTACTTC
CDR3: CASSSGQGSDEQYF

J: TRBJ2-1
length: 19
V: TRBV9
D: -
size: -
DNA: TGTGCCAGCAGCGATAACCCACTAGATCCCAGCACCTTGAGCAATGAGCAGTTCTTC
CDR3: CASSDNPLDPSTLSNEQFF

J: TRBJ2-1
length: 15
V: TRBV5-1
D: -
size: -
DNA: TGCGCCAGCAGCCTAAGTGGGAGCTCCTACAATGAGCAGTTCTTC
CDR3: CASSLSGSSYNEQFF

J: TRBJ2-1
length: 14
V: TRBV7-6
D: -
size: -
DNA: TGTGCCAGCAGCCCCCGCGGGGCTGACAATGAGCAGTTCTTC
CDR3: CASSPRGADNEQFF

J: TRBJ2-1
length: 19
V: TRBV11-2
D: TRBD2
size: -
DNA: TGTGCCAGCAGCTCAGGCGGACTAGCGGGAGTAATTCGGGGCAATGAGCAGTTCTTC
CDR3: CASSSGGLAGVIRGNEQFF